The clone carrying this T cell receptor beta chain was observed many times. The antigen is undetermined. This record comes from a study of T cell repertoires in cytomegalovirus infection. About the study: Indications of both CMV infection and matching HLA type were provided by public TCR beta signatures. Findings of the study overall: Accumulated public TCR beta family frequency recognized individuals carrying CMV together with the relevant HLA. CMV-specific TCR beta clonotypes restricted by HLA-C dominated the ex vivo response.

Germline V gene data show CDR1 as SQVTM and CDR2 as ANQGSEA. The CDR3 sequence is 15 residues long. Between the trimmed V and J ends, which lost 7 bases and 1 base, there was a span of 14 bases. TCRdb called the reads again in MiXCR, with one record for every CDR3 protein. The sample lists approximately 180,000 distinct CDR3 sequences; 15% to 20% were seen once. The chain joins TRBV29-1 to TRBJ2-6; no definite D call. Input material: CD8+ T cells from PBMCs. This receptor was taken from a human donor in good health (CMV status not recorded). Some clones in this sample may be carry-over from other donors' samples. The CDR3, as DNA: TGCAGCGCCCTGTGGGCGGAATCTGGGGCCAACGTCCTGACTTTC. Its protein product is CSALWAESGANVLTF.